This TCR beta chain came from a study of blood T cell repertoires in COVID-19. Study-wide background: Acute-phase and convalescent COVID-19 samples originated in the United States, Italy and Spain. In each case, the material was cDNA or gDNA derived from T cells, B-cell-depleted T cells, or PBMCs.

CDR3 length: 13 amino acids. V gave up 8 bases and J gave up 9 bases; unmatched junction bases: 5. Germline values: CDR1 SNHLY, CDR2 FYNNEI. In the original analysis: Cell counts per sample came from amplifying reference gene primers. Generated by immunoSEQ multiplex PCR, the TCRdb table keeps only in-frame clones and is missing some. V, J and clone size were drawn from that table, and D and trimming were deduced from the DNA. The sample has roughly 220,000 clones, 70% to 90% seen once. This clone was observed a handful of times. Assignment of participants to cohorts was predicated upon participant-reported clinical history.

The sequenced sample was PBMCs or T cells enriched from blood (not recorded which). This chain links TRBV2 with TRBJ1-5, with 12 bases aligning to TRBD1. This clonotype was sampled from a woman in her thirties or forties with acute COVID-19. Here the CDR3 reads CASLGTGGRPQHF. The DNA for the CDR3 is TGTGCCAGCCTAGGGACAGGGGGCCGGCCCCAGCATTTT. The entire variable domain, with the rest obtained from reference TRBV2 and TRBJ1-5, is as follows: EPEVTQTPSHQVTQMGQEVILRCVPISNHLYFYWYRQILGQKVEFLVSFYNNEISEKSEIFDDQFSVERPDGSNFTLKIRSTKLEDSAMYFCASLGTGGRPQHFGDGTRLSIL.